The 23 T cell receptor beta chains presented below share a single source sample, sequenced in a study of T-cell reconstitution after alpha-beta-depleted transplantation in children. As it was prepared, the TCRbeta library received unique molecular identifiers. TCRdb processed the PCR reads anew with MiXCR; each CDR3 protein has one entry. The table has around 210,000 distinct CDR3 sequences, approximately 6.9% seen once. Sequenced here: PBMCs, sampled before TCRalphabeta/CD19-depleted stem cell transplant. These receptors all come from a boy aged 2-9 years with acute lymphoblastic leukemia, due to receive a stem cell transplant.

This clonotype has just a few counts. The chain combines TRBV5-1 with TRBJ1-1; possible D gene TRBD1, 6 bases. The V end was cut by 5 bases, the J end by 3 bases, with 17 bases between. CDR1 and CDR2 (germline): SGHRS, YFSETQ. This CDR3 region has 15 residues. CDR3 in DNA: TGCGCCAGCAGAGAAGGGGGTACAAAGTACACTGAAGCTTTCTTT. It is translated as CASREGGTKYTEAFF.

This clonotype was detected ten times or more. The chain recombines TRBV27 with TRBJ2-7; D perhaps matches TRBD1 (6 bases). Germline assignment: CDR1 MNHEY and CDR2 SMNVEV (reference sequence). V was cut by 5 bases and J by 2 bases, with 13 bases left in between. This CDR3 is 14 amino acids long. CDR3 coding DNA: TGTGCCAGCAGTCCCGCGGACAGTACCTACGAGCAGTACTTC. Translation gives CASSPADSTYEQYF.

Only a few counts were recorded for this clonotype. The chain has TRBV27 and TRBJ2-7, with a tentative D call TRBD2 (6 bases). Trimming removed 2 bases from V and 7 bases from J, with 12 bases in between. CDR1 MNHEY and CDR2 SMNVEV come from the germline V gene (reference sequence). This CDR3 has 13 amino acids. The CDR3 DNA follows: TGTGCCAGCAGTTTAAATCCAGGGAGGGAGCAGTACTTC. Translating gives CASSLNPGREQYF.

This clonotype was seen a few times. The rearrangement uses TRBV7-2 and TRBJ2-1; 12 nucleotides line up with TRBD2. Germline CDR1 reads SGHTA; CDR2 reads FQGNSA. The CDR3 is 14 residues long. Trimming took 5 bases from V and 13 from J; bases not matched to a gene: 9. The CDR3 region has the DNA TGTGCCAGCAGCGTTACTAGCGGGAGGAGGGCACAGTTCTTC. Translating gives CASSVTSGRRAQFF.

This clonotype was detected only a few times. The rearrangement uses TRBV6-5 and TRBJ2-3; a possible D gene is TRBD2 (6 bases). The V gene lost 0 bases and the J gene lost 4 bases, with 11 bases spanning the gap. Germline V CDR1 and CDR2: MNHEY, SVGAGI. This CDR3 is built from 15 residues. CDR3 protein: CASSYSGGVPDTQYF. DNA of the CDR3: TGTGCCAGCAGTTACTCCGGCGGGGTCCCAGATACGCAGTATTTT.

This clonotype was observed many times. This chain uses TRBV29-1 with TRBJ1-2, with a weak D call TRBD1 (6 bases). The CDR3 extends over 12 amino acids. The V end was cut by 7 bases, the J end by 5 bases, with 14 bases between. In germline, CDR1 is SQVTM, CDR2 ANQGSEA. The CDR3 reads CSAQDRPYGYTF. DNA for the CDR3: TGCAGCGCCCAGGACAGACCATATGGCTACACCTTC.

This clonotype was seen many times. The chain combines TRBV5-1 with TRBJ2-7; 7 positions match TRBD1. Germline V CDR1 and CDR2: SGHRS, YFSETQ. The CDR3 has 15 amino acids. J was trimmed by 1 base and V by 3 bases; bases with no gene match: 7. CDR3 coding DNA: TGCGCCAGCAGCTGGTCGACAGGGAAATCCTACGAGCAGTACTTC. The encoded protein is CASSWSTGKSYEQYF.

This clonotype was picked up many times. This chain connects TRBV7-9 to TRBJ2-7; 7 nucleotides match TRBD1. From germline, CDR1 is SEHNR and CDR2 FQNEAQ (reference sequence). This CDR3 is 15 amino acids long. Germline trimming cut 4 bases from V and 2 bases from J; bases unmatched to any gene: 8. This CDR3 reads CASSYRTGITYEQYF. CDR3 sequence (DNA): TGTGCCAGCAGCTATCGGACAGGCATCACCTACGAGCAGTACTTC. Complete variable domain (other parts from reference TRBV7-9 and TRBJ2-7): DTGVSQNPRHKITKRGQNVTFRCDPISEHNRLYWYRQTLGQGPEFLTYFQNEAQLEKSRLLSDRFSAERPKGSFSTLEIQRTEQGDSAMYLCASSYRTGITYEQYFGPGTRLTVT.

The rearrangement uses TRBV4-3 and TRBJ2-5; D is undetermined. The CDR3 is 15 amino acids. V lost 2 bases, J lost 1 base, and 11 bases lay in between. The germline V gene has CDR1 LGHNA and CDR2 YSLEER. This CDR3 is CASSQSTTVQETQYF. CDR3 sequence (DNA): TGCGCCAGCAGCCAAAGTACGACCGTCCAAGAGACCCAGTACTTC.

Details on this clonotype: The junction does not match germline at one end; this may be a read error. The chain couples TRBV4-2 to TRBJ2-7, with D uncertain. This CDR3 is 13 amino acids long. Germline V gives CDR1 LGHNA, CDR2 YNFKEQ. CDR3 nucleotides: TGTGCCAGCAGCCCTGGGGTGTCCTGCGAGCAGTACTTC. Translation gives CASSPGVSCEQYF.

As regards this clonotype: This may stem from a read error, because a much larger clone lies one nucleotide away. This CDR3 is CASSTTGGNQPQHF. The CDR3 DNA reads as TGTGCCAGCAGCACGACAGGGGGCAATCAGCCCCAGCATTTT. The gene calls are TRBV5-6 and TRBJ1-5, with 8 bases that match TRBD1. CDR3 length: 14 amino acids. Germline CDR1 reads SGHDT; CDR2 reads YYEEEE. Losses at the gene ends were 4 bases for V and 2 bases for J; bases not matched to a gene: 2.

The chain uses TRBV19 and TRBJ2-2, with D unresolved. The germline CDR1 and CDR2 sequences are LNHDA and SQIVND (reference sequence). Trimming took 7 bases from V and 5 from J, leaving 11 bases between them. The CDR3 extends over 13 amino acids. The CDR3 is CASKDGPTGELFF. CDR3 DNA: TGTGCCAGTAAGGACGGACCAACCGGGGAGCTGTTTTTT.

The chain uses TRBV7-2 and TRBJ2-3; 10 bases are a match to TRBD2. This CDR3 contains 15 residues. Germline V gene sequence: CDR1 SGHTA, CDR2 FQGNSA. V was pared by 2 bases and J by 5 bases, with 4 bases of the junction left unmatched. CDR3 residues: CASSLSGGAVDTQYF. In nucleotides, the CDR3 is TGTGCCAGCAGCTTAAGCGGGGGGGCGGTAGATACGCAGTATTTT.

This clonotype was counted many times. The chain uses TRBV20-1 and TRBJ2-3, with D possibly TRBD2 on 7 matching bases. This CDR3 spans 18 amino acids. Trimming removed 1 base from V and 0 bases from J, with 20 bases in between. CDR1 DFQATT and CDR2 SNEGSKA come from the germline V gene (reference sequence). CDR3 region: CSARVELGGGTSTDTQYF. Here the CDR3 DNA reads TGCAGTGCTAGAGTCGAACTAGGCGGGGGCACAAGCACAGATACGCAGTATTTT.

This clonotype was counted at least ten times. CDR3: CSARDRVGFGYTF. CDR3 bases: TGCAGTGCTAGAGACAGGGTAGGCTTCGGCTACACCTTC. V and J are TRBV20-1 and TRBJ1-2; D is possibly TRBD1 (5 bases). The length of the CDR3 is 13 residues. In germline, CDR1 is DFQATT, CDR2 SNEGSKA (reference sequence). Trimming took 0 bases from V and 8 from J, leaving 13 bases between them.

This clonotype was seen ten or more times. This chain joins TRBV5-1 and TRBJ2-1; 9 bases agree with TRBD2. CDR3 length: 14 amino acids. Germline CDR1 and CDR2: SGHRS and YFSETQ. J was trimmed by 7 bases and V by 4 bases; bases with no gene match: 6. CDR3 loop: CASSNSGSGNEQFF. The CDR3 DNA sequence: TGCGCCAGCAGCAATAGCGGGAGTGGTAATGAGCAGTTCTTC.

This clonotype has at least ten counts. The chain couples TRBV7-9 to TRBJ1-3; D is possibly TRBD1 (6 bases). The CDR3 length is 14 residues. The V end was cut by 4 bases, the J end by 1 base, with 8 bases between. Germline CDR1 SEHNR, CDR2 FQNEAQ (reference sequence). The CDR3 loop reads CASSSDRSGNTIYF. For the CDR3, the DNA is TGTGCCAGCAGCTCCGACAGGTCTGGAAACACCATATATTTT. Full variable domain (rest looked up from reference TRBV7-9 and TRBJ1-3): DTGVSQNPRHKITKRGQNVTFRCDPISEHNRLYWYRQTLGQGPEFLTYFQNEAQLEKSRLLSDRFSAERPKGSFSTLEIQRTEQGDSAMYLCASSSDRSGNTIYFGEGSWLTVV.

The chain links TRBV28 to TRBJ2-2; D is possibly TRBD1 or TRBD2 (6 bases each). V was pared by 7 bases and J by 6 bases, with 24 bases between. The CDR3 spans 17 residues. Per the germline V gene, CDR1 is MDHEN and CDR2 is SYDVKM. In DNA, the CDR3 is TGTGCCAGCATCCCGGCGGGGACATCCGAAGAGGCCGGGGAGCTGTTTTTT. This codes for CASIPAGTSEEAGELFF.

This clonotype was detected only a few times. The V call is TRBV30, the J call TRBJ1-2, with D uncertain. This CDR3 has 12 amino acids. Trimming left V 5 bases short and J 0 bases short, with 7 bases between. The V gene's germline CDR1 is GTSNPN and CDR2 SVGIG (reference sequence). CDR3 loop: CAWLTANYGYTF. DNA of the CDR3: TGTGCCTGGTTAACTGCTAACTATGGCTACACCTTC.

This clonotype was recorded a few times. In DNA, the CDR3 is TGTGCCAGCAGCCAAGTATTCCGGGGCCGAACATACAATGAGCAGTTCTTC. This translates into CASSQVFRGRTYNEQFF. V is TRBV4-2 and J is TRBJ2-1; the D gene could be TRBD1 or TRBD2 (5 bases each). Trimming pared 1 base from V and 4 bases from J, leaving 17 bases between. The V gene's germline CDR1 is LGHNA and CDR2 YNFKEQ. This CDR3 is 17 amino acids long.

The sample holds many counts of this clonotype. The genes are TRBV7-6 and TRBJ2-3, with TRBD2 identical over 11 bases. The CDR3 is 18 residues long. V shed 3 bases, J shed 2 bases, and the junction held 10 bases outside the gene matches. Germline CDR1 is SGHVS and CDR2 is FNYEAQ. CDR3 region: CASSFGRLAGRPTDTQYF. The CDR3 DNA follows: TGTGCCAGCAGCTTCGGTAGACTAGCGGGGAGACCCACAGATACGCAGTATTTT.

The chain carries TRBV12-3 or TRBV12-4 and TRBJ1-2; TRBD1 matches at 7 bases. The CDR3 runs 14 residues. The trim removed 2 bases at V and 8 bases at J, leaving 8 bases unmatched. CDR3: CASSLIRTGRGYTF. CDR3 nucleotide sequence: TGTGCCAGCAGTTTAATCAGGACAGGCCGGGGCTACACCTTC.

This chain links TRBV12-3 or TRBV12-4 with TRBJ2-5; 8 nucleotides agree with TRBD2. V trimming: 5 bases; J trimming: 2 bases; junction bases outside the gene matches: 7. There are 15 residues in the CDR3. The CDR3 nucleotides are TGTGCCAGCAGTGGCCCCGCGGGAGGTCAAGAGACCCAGTACTTC. Translation: CASSGPAGGQETQYF.